The T cell receptor (beta chain) under discussion was sequenced for a study of T cells after yellow fever vaccination. As for the study in general: Some fractions had low cell numbers, and these were prepared with SMART-Seq v4 Ultra Low Input.

The study, taken as a whole, reports: Peaking faster, on day 5 versus 15, the secondary response was nonetheless weaker. Relatively few clonotypes were ones that appeared in both CD4 and CD8 compartments.

This clonotype was seen only a few times. Its antigen remains unknown. TCRdb reprocessed the 5' RACE reads via MiXCR and lists one record per CDR3 protein. The sample holds about 170,000 distinct CDR3 sequences, roughly 11% seen once. CDR3 size: 14 residues. Trimming removed 0 bases from V and 4 bases from J, with 10 bases in between. Germline V gene data show CDR1 as SGDLS and CDR2 as YYNGEE. This rearrangement joins TRBV9 to TRBJ1-1; a weak D match, TRBD1 (6 bases). The source is a man aged 18 to 30 who received the YFV17D yellow fever vaccine. This specimen consisted of CD8+ T cells sorted from PBMCs, obtained 15 days after the yellow fever booster vaccination. The CDR3 sequence is CASSVGGGTTEAFF. As DNA, the CDR3 is TGTGCCAGCAGCGTAGGAGGGGGGACCACTGAAGCTTTCTTT.